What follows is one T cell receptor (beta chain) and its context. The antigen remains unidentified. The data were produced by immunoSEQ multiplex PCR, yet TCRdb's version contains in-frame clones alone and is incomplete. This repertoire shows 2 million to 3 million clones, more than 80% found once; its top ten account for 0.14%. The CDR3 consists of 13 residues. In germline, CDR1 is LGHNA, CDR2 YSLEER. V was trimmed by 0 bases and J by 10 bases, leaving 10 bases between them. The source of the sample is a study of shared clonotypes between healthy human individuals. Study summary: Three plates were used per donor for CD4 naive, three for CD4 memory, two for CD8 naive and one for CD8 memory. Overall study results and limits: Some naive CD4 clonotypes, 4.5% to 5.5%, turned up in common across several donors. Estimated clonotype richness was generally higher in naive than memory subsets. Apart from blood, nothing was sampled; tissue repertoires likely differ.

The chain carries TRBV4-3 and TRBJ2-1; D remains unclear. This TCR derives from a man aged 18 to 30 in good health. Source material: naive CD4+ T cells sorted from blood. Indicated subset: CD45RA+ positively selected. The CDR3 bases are TGCGCCAGCAGCCAAGAAGCGCGCACGGAGCAGTTCTTC. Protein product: CASSQEARTEQFF.